What follows describes a single TCR beta chain. Antigen: not known. Every participating donor contributed approximately 9.5 milliliters of peripheral blood through a draw. Per individual sample, total RNA of at least 5.5 micrograms was extracted. This CDR3 has 13 amino acids. The junction had 4 bases not matched to a gene; V was cut back by 4 bases and J by 5 bases. CDR1 is KGHSH, CDR2 LQKENI, per germline. The entry originates in a study of blood T cells in healthy people across ages. The second PCR ran about 6 to 12 cycles with a sample-barcoded 5' primer and J-beta primers. Carrying 12 random nucleotides, a template-switch adaptor labeled each individual cDNA molecule. TCRdb passed the 5' RACE reads through MiXCR, listing each CDR3 protein once. Of around 970,000 distinct CDR3 sequences in the sample, roughly half were seen once. Points from the study as a whole: Aged donors had fewer naive CD4+ cells and lower diversity than long-lived donors.

The sequenced material came from blood. The chain couples TRBV18 to TRBJ2-5, with TRBD2 identical over 7 bases. The sequence was obtained from a woman in her sixties in good health. The CDR3 is CASSLREKETQYF. As DNA, the CDR3 is TGTGCCAGCTCACTGCGGGAGAAGGAGACCCAGTACTTC.